The rows below give T cell receptor beta chains drawn from one sample of a study of blood T cell repertoires in COVID-19. The data were produced by immunoSEQ multiplex PCR, yet TCRdb's version contains in-frame clones alone and is incomplete. Of 75,000 to 95,000 clones listed, roughly 90% are singletons. Source material: peripheral blood. The receptors were gathered from a human donor in a cohort sampled during active COVID-19. Each CDR3 is given with its conserved first and last residue. The D gene is left open where the match is weak. Size is stated for part of the rows, as once, few or many counts, or as a class when the clone is expanded.

len	d_gene	abundance	j_gene	v_gene	CDR3nt	CDR3aa
18	TRBD2	.	TRBJ2-4	TRBV4-1	TGCGCCAGCAGCCCCGGGCTAGCGGGAGGGGTAGCCAAAAACATTCAGTACTTC	CASSPGLAGGVAKNIQYF
13	.	.	TRBJ1-1	TRBV5-1	TGCGCCAGCATCGGGCAGGGGAACACTGAAGCTTTCTTT	CASIGQGNTEAFF
13	.	.	TRBJ2-1	TRBV6-5	TGTGCCAGCAGGGGCCAGATATACAATGAGCAGTTCTTC	CASRGQIYNEQFF
20	TRBD2	.	TRBJ2-1	TRBV24-1	TGTGCCACCAGTGATTTTGGGCTGGGACGGGGCGGGGGGACCTACAATGAGCAGTTCTTC	CATSDFGLGRGGGTYNEQFF
15	.	once	TRBJ2-7	TRBV5-3	TGTGCCAGAAGCTCACCGACGAACCGTACGGGGGAGCAGTACTTC	CARSSPTNRTGEQYF
16	.	.	TRBJ2-3	TRBV7-6	TGTGCCAGCAGCTTGACAGGCCGAAGGGGCACAGATACGCAGTATTTT	CASSLTGRRGTDTQYF
13	.	.	TRBJ2-1	TRBV3-1/TRBV3-2	TGTGCCAGCAGCCAGGGCGCCTACGATGAGCAGTTCTTC	CASSQGAYDEQFF
14	.	.	TRBJ2-1	TRBV2	TGTGCCAGCAGCACAGGTCTCTCCTACAATGAGCAGTTCTTC	CASSTGLSYNEQFF
15	.	.	TRBJ1-4	TRBV4-3	TGCGCCAGCAGCCCCCGTGGACTGGGGAATGAAAAACTGTTTTTT	CASSPRGLGNEKLFF
15	.	.	TRBJ2-2	TRBV7-2	TGTGCCAGCAGCTTCAGGACTTTTAACACCGGGGAGCTGTTTTTT	CASSFRTFNTGELFF
15	TRBD2	.	TRBJ2-1	TRBV18	TGTGCCAGCTCTCCTACTAGCGGCGCCTACAATGAGCAGTTCTTC	CASSPTSGAYNEQFF
14	.	.	TRBJ1-5	TRBV7-2	TGTGCCAGCAGCCAGGGCACAGGTTATCAGCCCCAGCATTTT	CASSQGTGYQPQHF
14	TRBD1	.	TRBJ1-6	TRBV7-6	TGTGCCAGCAGCTTAGGACAGGGGGAGTCACCCCTCCACTTT	CASSLGQGESPLHF
12	.	.	TRBJ2-2	TRBV19	TGTGCCAGTAGTACCGGAGCCGGGGAGCTGTTTTTT	CASSTGAGELFF
16	TRBD2	.	TRBJ2-1	TRBV24-1	TGTGCCACCAGTGATTCGTTAGCGGGCTCCTACAATGAGCAGTTCTTC	CATSDSLAGSYNEQFF
13	.	.	TRBJ1-1	TRBV6-4	TGTGCCAGCAGTGATCGGAGGAACACTGAAGCTTTCTTT	CASSDRRNTEAFF
15	.	.	TRBJ2-7	TRBV6-5	TGTGCCAGCAGTTTTCATTCTTCCAGGGCCTACGAGCAGTACTTC	CASSFHSSRAYEQYF
13	.	.	TRBJ2-7	TRBV9	TGTGCCAGCAGCGTAGCCTCTAACTACGAGCAGTACTTC	CASSVASNYEQYF
17	.	once	TRBJ2-7	TRBV21-1	TGTGCCAGCAGCAAAGCCGCCGGGGGGGCGGGAAACTACGAGCAGTACTTC	CASSKAAGGAGNYEQYF
18	TRBD1	.	TRBJ2-7	TRBV28	TGTGCCAGCAGTTTAGGGACAGGGGGCTCGGCCCCTATTGACGAGCAGTACTTC	CASSLGTGGSAPIDEQYF
16	TRBD1	.	TRBJ1-3	TRBV6-2/TRBV6-3	TGTGCCAGCAGTTCTCGTTCCGGGACAGGGAGAAACACCATATATTTT	CASSSRSGTGRNTIYF
15	TRBD2	once	TRBJ2-1	TRBV4-1	TGCGCCAGCAGCCAAGGGACGTGGGGGGGAAATGAGCAGTTCTTC	CASSQGTWGGNEQFF
15	.	.	TRBJ1-4	TRBV5-1	TGCGCCAGCAGCTTGGAAGGGGGTCGGAATGAAAAACTGTTTTTT	CASSLEGGRNEKLFF
14	TRBD1	.	TRBJ1-2	TRBV3-1/TRBV3-2	TGTGCCAGCAGCCAAGCCGGGACAGGGAACGGCTACACCTTC	CASSQAGTGNGYTF
16	.	.	TRBJ2-1	TRBV7-9	TGTGCCAGCAGCCCCCCCTGGCGGGAAGATTACAATGAGCAGTTCTTC	CASSPPWREDYNEQFF
15	TRBD2	.	TRBJ2-1	TRBV5-4	TGTGCCAGCAGCTTGGGCGGGAGCTCCTACAATGAGCAGTTCTTC	CASSLGGSSYNEQFF
13	.	.	TRBJ1-5	TRBV11-2	TGTGCCAGCAGCCGGGGGGACAATCAGCCCCAGCATTTT	CASSRGDNQPQHF
13	.	.	TRBJ2-5	TRBV4-3	TGCGCCAGCAGCCCGAGGCTCCAAGAGACCCAGTACTTC	CASSPRLQETQYF
17	TRBD2	.	TRBJ2-3	TRBV4-1	TGCGCCAGCAGCCAATCCGGACTAGCGGGAGTATCAGATACGCAGTATTTT	CASSQSGLAGVSDTQYF
14	.	.	TRBJ1-1	TRBV5-5	TGTGCCAGCAGCTTTGCCGGCGCGGGAACTGAAGCTTTCTTT	CASSFAGAGTEAFF
17	TRBD2	.	TRBJ2-3	TRBV18	TGTGCCAGCTCACCACTGGGGACTAGCGGGAGCACAGATACGCAGTATTTT	CASSPLGTSGSTDTQYF
19	TRBD1	.	TRBJ2-2	TRBV9	TGTGCCAGCAGCGTAACCGGGGGACAGGGACCAGGGGTATCCGGGGAGCTGTTTTTT	CASSVTGGQGPGVSGELFF
14	.	.	TRBJ2-3	TRBV3-1/TRBV3-2	TGTGCCAGCAGCCAAGTAGCGGACACAGATACGCAGTATTTT	CASSQVADTDTQYF
13	.	.	TRBJ2-7	TRBV19	TGTGCCAGTAGTATAAGCAGGGCCCACGAGCAGTACTTC	CASSISRAHEQYF
15	TRBD1	.	TRBJ2-3	TRBV5-4	TGTGCCCAGGCTTACGGACAGGATCGGCAGTATACGCAGTATTTT	CAQAYGQDRQYTQYF
18	.	.	TRBJ1-6	TRBV4-1	TGCGCCAGCAGCCCCATCGTCGGCGGGCTCCCCTATAATTCACCCCTCCACTTT	CASSPIVGGLPYNSPLHF
14	.	.	TRBJ2-3	TRBV3-1/TRBV3-2	TGTGCCAGCAGCCACGGACTACCTCAGGGTACGCAGTATTTT	CASSHGLPQGTQYF
15	.	once	TRBJ2-1	TRBV14	TGTGCCAGCAGCCATCTCCGACTGAACAACAATGAGCAGTTCTTC	CASSHLRLNNNEQFF
17	.	.	TRBJ2-3	TRBV4-2	TGTGCCAGCAGCCAAGATAAGGAGGGGAGTCCCACAGATACGCAGTATTTT	CASSQDKEGSPTDTQYF
14	TRBD1	.	TRBJ1-5	TRBV18	TGTGCCAGCTCACCCAGGGGGCAAAATCAGCCCCAGCATTTT	CASSPRGQNQPQHF